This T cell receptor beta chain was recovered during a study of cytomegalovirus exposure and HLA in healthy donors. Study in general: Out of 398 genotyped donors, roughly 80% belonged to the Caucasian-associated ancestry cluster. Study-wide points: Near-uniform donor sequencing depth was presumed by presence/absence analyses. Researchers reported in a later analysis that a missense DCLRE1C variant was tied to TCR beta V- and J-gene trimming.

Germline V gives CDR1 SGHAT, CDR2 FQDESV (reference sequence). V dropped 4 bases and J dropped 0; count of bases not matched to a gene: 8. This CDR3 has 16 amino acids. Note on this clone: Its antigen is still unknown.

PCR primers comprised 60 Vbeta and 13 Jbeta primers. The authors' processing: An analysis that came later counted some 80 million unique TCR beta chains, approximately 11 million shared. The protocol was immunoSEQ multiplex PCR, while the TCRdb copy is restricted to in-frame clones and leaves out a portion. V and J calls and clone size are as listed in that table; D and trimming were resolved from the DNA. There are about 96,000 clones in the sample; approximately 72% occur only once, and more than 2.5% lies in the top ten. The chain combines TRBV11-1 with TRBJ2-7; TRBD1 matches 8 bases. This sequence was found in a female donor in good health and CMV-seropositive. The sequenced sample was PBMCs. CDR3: CASSSADRGYSYEQYF. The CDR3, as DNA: TGTGCCAGCAGCTCTGCAGACAGGGGATACTCCTACGAGCAGTACTTC.